This T cell receptor (beta chain) was recorded in a study of T cell responses to AZD1222 COVID-19 vaccine. Study background: Doses given second, at about 4 or about 12 weeks, were pooled.

Findings and limits, study-wide: Baseline serostatus was positive in only six AZD1222 recipients.

The table came from immunoSEQ multiplex PCR; TCRdb's copy has only in-frame clones and leaves some out. The table shows more than 100,000 clones, with over 90% occurring only once. CDR3 length equals 13 residues. Germline V gene lookup returns CDR1 KGHSH and CDR2 LQKENI. Trimming left V 2 bases short and J 3 bases short, with 7 bases between. Turning to this clone: Its target is not known.

This receptor was identified in an adult in good health. The rearrangement joins TRBV18 to TRBJ1-1; a possible D gene is TRBD1 (5 bases). The input for sequencing was peripheral blood, taken on day 0 of AZD1222 vaccination. CDR3 region: CASSPKGDTEAFF. DNA for the CDR3: TGTGCCAGCTCACCAAAAGGGGACACTGAAGCTTTCTTT.